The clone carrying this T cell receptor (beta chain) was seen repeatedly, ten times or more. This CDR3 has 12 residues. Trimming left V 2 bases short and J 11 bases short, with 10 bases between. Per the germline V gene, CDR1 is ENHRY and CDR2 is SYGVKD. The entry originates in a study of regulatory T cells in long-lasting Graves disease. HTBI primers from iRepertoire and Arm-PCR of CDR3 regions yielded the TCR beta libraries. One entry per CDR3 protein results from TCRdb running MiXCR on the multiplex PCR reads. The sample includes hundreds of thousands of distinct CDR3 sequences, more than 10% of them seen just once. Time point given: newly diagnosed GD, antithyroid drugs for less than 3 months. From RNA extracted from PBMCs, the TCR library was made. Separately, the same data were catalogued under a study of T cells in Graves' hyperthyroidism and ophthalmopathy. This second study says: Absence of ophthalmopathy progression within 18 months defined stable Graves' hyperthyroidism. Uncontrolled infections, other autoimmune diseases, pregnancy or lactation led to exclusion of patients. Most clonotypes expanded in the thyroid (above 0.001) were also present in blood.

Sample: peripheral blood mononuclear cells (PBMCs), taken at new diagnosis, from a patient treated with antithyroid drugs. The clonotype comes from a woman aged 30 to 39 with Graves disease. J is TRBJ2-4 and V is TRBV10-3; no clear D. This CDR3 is CAISEPEMLQYF. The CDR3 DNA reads TGTGCCATCAGTGAGCCGGAAATGCTTCAGTACTTC.